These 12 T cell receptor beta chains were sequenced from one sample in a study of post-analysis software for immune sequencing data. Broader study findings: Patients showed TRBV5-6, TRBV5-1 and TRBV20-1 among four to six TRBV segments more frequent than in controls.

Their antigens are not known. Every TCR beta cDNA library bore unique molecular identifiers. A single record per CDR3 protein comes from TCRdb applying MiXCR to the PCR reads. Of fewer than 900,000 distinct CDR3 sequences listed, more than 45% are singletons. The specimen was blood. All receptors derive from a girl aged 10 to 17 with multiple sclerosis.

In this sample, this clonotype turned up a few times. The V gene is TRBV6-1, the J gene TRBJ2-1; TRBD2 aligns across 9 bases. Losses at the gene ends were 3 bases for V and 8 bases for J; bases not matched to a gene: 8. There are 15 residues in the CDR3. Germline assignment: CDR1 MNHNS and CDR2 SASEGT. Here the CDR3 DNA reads TGTGCCAGCAGTGATGGGCGGGAGGGCCTTTATGAGCAGTTCTTC. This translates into CASSDGREGLYEQFF.

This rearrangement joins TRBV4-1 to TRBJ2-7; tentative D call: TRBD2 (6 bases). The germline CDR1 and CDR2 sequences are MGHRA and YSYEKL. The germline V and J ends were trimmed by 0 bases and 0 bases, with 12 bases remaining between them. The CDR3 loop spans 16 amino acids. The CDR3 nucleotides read TGCGCCAGCAGCCAAGATTTGGCGGGAACCTCCTACGAGCAGTACTTC. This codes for CASSQDLAGTSYEQYF.

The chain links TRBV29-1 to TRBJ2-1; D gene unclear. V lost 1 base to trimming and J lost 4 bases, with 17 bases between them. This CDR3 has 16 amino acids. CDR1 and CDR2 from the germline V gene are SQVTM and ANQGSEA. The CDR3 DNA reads TGCAGCGTTGAAGGGACGAATCGGTTAGGGTACAATGAGCAGTTCTTC. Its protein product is CSVEGTNRLGYNEQFF.

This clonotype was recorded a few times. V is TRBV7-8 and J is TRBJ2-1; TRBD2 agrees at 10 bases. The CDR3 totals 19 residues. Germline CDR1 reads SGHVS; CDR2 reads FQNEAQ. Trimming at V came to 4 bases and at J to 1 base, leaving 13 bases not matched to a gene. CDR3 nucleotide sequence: TGTGCCAGCAGCTCGCCCGAGGCTAGCGGGAGAGGTTCCTACAATGAGCAGTTCTTC. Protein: CASSSPEASGRGSYNEQFF.

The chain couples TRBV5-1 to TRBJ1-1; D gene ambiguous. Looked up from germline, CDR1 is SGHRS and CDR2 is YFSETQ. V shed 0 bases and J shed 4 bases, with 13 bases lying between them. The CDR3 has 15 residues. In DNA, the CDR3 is TGCGCCAGCAGCTTGGTCGCCAGTTCGGGCACTGAAGCTTTCTTT. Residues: CASSLVASSGTEAFF.

The DNA for the CDR3 is TGTGCCAGCAGTAAGACAGGGGTAGATACGCAGTATTTT. This gives the protein CASSKTGVDTQYF. The rearrangement uses TRBV28 and TRBJ2-3; 8 bases line up with TRBD1. The CDR3 contains 13 residues. The V segment lost 5 bases and the J segment 5 bases; nucleotides outside the gene matches: 3. Germline loops: CDR1 MDHEN, CDR2 SYDVKM.

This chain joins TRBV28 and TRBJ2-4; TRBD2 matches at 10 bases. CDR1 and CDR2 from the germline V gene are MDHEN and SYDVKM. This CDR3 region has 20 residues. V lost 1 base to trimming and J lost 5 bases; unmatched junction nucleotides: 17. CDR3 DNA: TGTGCCAGCAGTTTATTGGTCGGGACACCACTAGCGGGAAAGCAAAACATTCAGTACTTC. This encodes CASSLLVGTPLAGKQNIQYF.

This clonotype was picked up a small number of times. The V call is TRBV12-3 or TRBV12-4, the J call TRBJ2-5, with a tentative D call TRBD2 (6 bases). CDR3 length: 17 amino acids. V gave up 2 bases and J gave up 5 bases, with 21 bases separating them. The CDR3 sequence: CASSLRLGDRGGETQYF. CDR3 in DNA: TGTGCCAGCAGTTTAAGGCTAGGTGACCGTGGAGGGGAGACCCAGTACTTC.

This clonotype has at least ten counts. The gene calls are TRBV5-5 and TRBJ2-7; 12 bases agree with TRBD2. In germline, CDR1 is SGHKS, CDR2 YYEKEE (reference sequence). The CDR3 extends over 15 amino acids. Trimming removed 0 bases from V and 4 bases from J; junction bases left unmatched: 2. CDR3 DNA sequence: TGTGCCAGCAGCTTGGCCGGGACTAGCGGGTACGAGCAGTACTTC. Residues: CASSLAGTSGYEQYF.

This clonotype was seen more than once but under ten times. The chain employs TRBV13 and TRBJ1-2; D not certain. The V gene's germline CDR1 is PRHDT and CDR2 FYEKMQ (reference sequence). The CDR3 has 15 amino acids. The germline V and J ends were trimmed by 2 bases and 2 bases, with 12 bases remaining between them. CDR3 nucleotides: TGTGCCAGCAGCTTACCAAAAGAACGGAACTATGGCTACACCTTC. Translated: CASSLPKERNYGYTF.

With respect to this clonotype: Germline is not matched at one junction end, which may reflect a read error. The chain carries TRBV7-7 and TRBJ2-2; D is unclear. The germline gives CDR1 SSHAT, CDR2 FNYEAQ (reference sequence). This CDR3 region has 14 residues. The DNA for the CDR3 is TGTGCTAGCAGCTTAGCCCCTGCTCCCGGGGAGCTGTTTTTT. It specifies CASSLAPAPGELFF. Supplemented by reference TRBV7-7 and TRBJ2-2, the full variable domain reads GAGVSQSPRYKVTKRGQDVTLRCDPISSHATLYWYQQALGQGPEFLTYFNYEAQPDKSGLPSDRFSAERPEGSISTLTIQRTEQRDSAMYRCASSLAPAPGELFFGEGSRLTVL.

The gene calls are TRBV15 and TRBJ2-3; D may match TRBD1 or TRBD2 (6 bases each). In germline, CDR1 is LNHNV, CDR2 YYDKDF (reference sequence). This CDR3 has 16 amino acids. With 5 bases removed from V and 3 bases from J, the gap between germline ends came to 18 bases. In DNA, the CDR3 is TGTGCCACCAGCGGGAGGACAGCCCCTCGTACAGATACGCAGTATTTT. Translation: CATSGRTAPRTDTQYF.